These 18 T cell receptor beta chains originate from one sample sequenced in a study of T cells in Graves' hyperthyroidism and ophthalmopathy. From RNA transcripts, TCR beta CDR3 regions were amplified. HTBI primers were employed in a first-round RT-PCR of the TCR CDR3. A single record per CDR3 protein comes from TCRdb applying MiXCR to the multiplex PCR reads. The sample contains under 300,000 distinct CDR3 sequences, roughly 13% of which appear only once. The specimen was blood. Receptors originate from a woman in her twenties or thirties with Graves' hyperthyroidism that later progressed to Graves' ophthalmopathy.

This clonotype has a handful of counts. The CDR3 here is CASSQEGSDEQYF. The CDR3 DNA reads TGTGCCAGCAGCCAAGAGGGTAGCGACGAGCAGTACTTC. The V and J genes are TRBV4-2 and TRBJ2-7, with TRBD2 as a possible D gene (5 bases). Germline V gives CDR1 LGHNA, CDR2 YNFKEQ. This CDR3 comprises 13 residues. V was cut by 0 bases and J by 5 bases, with 8 bases left in between.

The chain employs TRBV5-8 and TRBJ1-2; D is uncertain. The ends were cut back, 0 bases at V and 8 bases at J, with 2 bases in the middle. This CDR3 is built from 10 residues. Germline V gives CDR1 SGHTS, CDR2 YDEGEE. CDR3 amino acids: CASSLEGYTF. The CDR3 DNA is TGTGCCAGCAGCTTGGAGGGCTACACCTTC.

This clonotype occurred many times. The rearrangement joins TRBV7-9 to TRBJ1-5; D unresolved. The V end lost 5 bases, the J end lost 5 bases, and 10 bases lay between the germline ends. This CDR3 is 13 amino acids long. Germline V gene lookup returns CDR1 SEHNR and CDR2 FQNEAQ (reference sequence). The CDR3 loop reads CASSPNADQPQHF. The DNA of the CDR3 is TGTGCCAGCAGCCCGAACGCGGATCAGCCCCAGCATTTT.

This clonotype came up a few times. The rearrangement uses TRBV19 and TRBJ1-1, with D tentatively TRBD1 (5 bases). CDR1 is LNHDA, CDR2 SQIVND, per germline (reference sequence). Trimming cost V 5 bases and J 4 bases, with 20 bases left between them. The CDR3 is 16 residues long. CDR3 residues: CASSRGGTRAITEAFF. The CDR3, as DNA: TGTGCCAGTAGTCGGGGTGGGACGAGGGCCATCACTGAAGCTTTCTTT.

This clonotype was seen at least ten times. The chain links TRBV20-1 to TRBJ1-1, with D perhaps TRBD1 (5 bases). CDR1 DFQATT and CDR2 SNEGSKA come from the germline V gene (reference sequence). The CDR3 is 16 amino acids. V was pared by 1 base and J by 0 bases, with 15 bases between. The CDR3 DNA reads TGCAGTGCTAGAGGTTTAAGTCGGGGCATGAACACTGAAGCTTTCTTT. Protein sequence: CSARGLSRGMNTEAFF.

Points on this clonotype: The junction differs from germline at one of its ends, possibly a read error. The CDR3 sequence: CAGSPGQGAYEQYF. The CDR3, as DNA: TGTGCCGGCAGTCCCGGACAGGGGGCTTACGAGCAGTACTTC. This chain connects TRBV27 to TRBJ2-7, with TRBD1 matching 11 bases. The CDR3 sequence is 14 residues long. Germline loops: CDR1 MNHEY, CDR2 SMNVEV (reference sequence).

This clonotype was recorded at least ten times. This CDR3 is CASSLVLAASYNEQFF. CDR3 in DNA: TGTGCCAGCAGCTTAGTGCTAGCTGCCTCCTACAATGAGCAGTTCTTC. V gene TRBV7-9 combines with J gene TRBJ2-1, with a tentative D call TRBD2 (5 bases). The CDR3 totals 16 residues. V lost 1 base and J lost 0, with 10 bases in between. Germline values: CDR1 SEHNR, CDR2 FQNEAQ (reference sequence).

The table lists this clonotype with many counts. This sequence joins TRBV20-1 and TRBJ2-7; D call uncertain. CDR1 and CDR2 from the germline V gene are DFQATT and SNEGSKA (reference sequence). V lost 2 bases and J 6 bases, leaving 14 bases between the germline ends. The CDR3 totals 13 residues. CDR3 sequence (DNA): TGCAGTGCTAGACGTGAAGTGGACCCCGAGCAGTACTTC. It encodes CSARREVDPEQYF.

The rearrangement links TRBV11-2 to TRBJ2-3; TRBD2 aligns across 9 bases. The J segment lost 3 bases and the V segment lost 5 bases, leaving 9 bases of the junction unmatched. Germline CDR1 and CDR2: SGHAT and FQNNGV. The CDR3 runs 16 residues. CDR3 in DNA: TGTGCCAGCAGCACCCGACTAGCGGTGGGGACAGATACGCAGTATTTT. It translates to CASSTRLAVGTDTQYF.

This clonotype occurred a few times. This chain links TRBV30 with TRBJ2-6, with D possibly matching TRBD2 (5 bases). Per the germline V gene, CDR1 is GTSNPN and CDR2 is SVGIG (reference sequence). The ends were cut back, 3 bases at V and 1 base at J, with 10 bases in the middle. The CDR3 loop spans 15 amino acids. CDR3 sequence: CAWRLGLSGANVLTF. CDR3 coding DNA: TGTGCCTGGAGACTAGGTTTATCTGGGGCCAACGTCCTGACTTTC. Drawing the rest from reference TRBV30 and TRBJ2-6, the complete variable domain is SQTIHQWPATLVQPVGSPLSLECTVEGTSNPNLYWYRQAAGRGLQLLFYSVGIGQISSEVPQNLSASRPQDRQFILSSKKLLLSDSGFYLCAWRLGLSGANVLTFGAGSRLTVL.

The table lists this clonotype with many counts. The V and J genes are TRBV4-2 and TRBJ2-7, with a weak D call TRBD2 (5 bases). Per germline, CDR1 LGHNA and CDR2 YNFKEQ. The CDR3 runs to 12 residues. Trimming pared 8 bases from V and 7 bases from J, leaving 15 bases between. This CDR3 is CASGSARGEQYF. In DNA form, the CDR3 reads TGTGCCAGCGGATCCGCCCGGGGAGAGCAGTACTTC.

This clonotype was seen at least ten times. The chain uses TRBV5-1 and TRBJ2-2; TRBD1 matches 8 bases. Trimming took 4 bases from V and 6 from J; bases not matched to a gene: 8. The CDR3 loop spans 15 amino acids. Looked up from germline, CDR1 is SGHRS and CDR2 is YFSETQ. In DNA, the CDR3 is TGCGCCAGCAGCCATGGACAGGGAGGTGCCGGGGAGCTGTTTTTT. Amino acids: CASSHGQGGAGELFF. The variable domain in full, completed from reference TRBV5-1 and TRBJ2-2, reads KAGVTQTPRYLIKTRGQQVTLSCSPISGHRSVSWYQQTPGQGLQFLFEYFSETQRNKGNFPGRFSGRQFSNSRSEMNVSTLELGDSALYLCASSHGQGGAGELFFGEGSRLTVL.

This clonotype appeared many times. The chain is built from TRBV5-8 and TRBJ2-7, with 8 bases fitting TRBD2. CDR1 SGHTS and CDR2 YDEGEE come from the germline V gene. V lost 2 bases to trimming and J lost 6 bases; unmatched junction nucleotides: 10. The CDR3 consists of 15 residues. The CDR3 loop is CASSFWGSGIAEQYF. CDR3 DNA: TGTGCCAGCAGCTTTTGGGGTAGCGGGATAGCCGAGCAGTACTTC.

This clonotype was observed at least ten times. The CDR3 is CAISESGNEQFF. In nucleotides, the CDR3 is TGTGCCATCAGTGAGTCAGGGAATGAGCAGTTCTTC. The V gene is TRBV10-3, the J gene TRBJ2-1, with D unclear. This CDR3 contains 12 residues. Germline V gene lookup returns CDR1 ENHRY and CDR2 SYGVKD. Trimming left V 0 bases short and J 7 bases short, with 4 bases between.

This clonotype was detected ten times or more. The rearrangement joins TRBV28 to TRBJ2-7; 10 bases match TRBD2. CDR3 size: 14 residues. J gave up 2 bases and V 8 bases, and 6 bases lay outside the gene matches. The V gene's germline CDR1 is MDHEN and CDR2 SYDVKM. The CDR3: CASREREGAYEQYF. As DNA, the CDR3 is TGTGCCAGCCGCGAGCGGGAGGGAGCCTACGAGCAGTACTTC.

Ten or more counts support this clonotype. The chain links TRBV20-1 to TRBJ2-5; 8 bases map to TRBD1. This CDR3 contains 14 residues. With V trimmed by 6 bases and J by 4 bases, 10 bases remained unmatched. Germline V gene sequence: CDR1 DFQATT, CDR2 SNEGSKA (reference sequence). The CDR3 DNA reads as TGCAGTGCGGAGGGGTCCAGGGGGCGAGAGACCCAGTACTTC. It yields the protein CSAEGSRGRETQYF.

This clonotype was counted only a few times. The chain couples TRBV13 to TRBJ2-3; the match to TRBD2 covers 10 bases. V gave up 9 bases and J gave up 5 bases; unmatched junction bases: 8. Germline CDR1 PRHDT, CDR2 FYEKMQ (reference sequence). The CDR3 totals 14 residues. The DNA for the CDR3 is TGTGCCAGTCAGAGCGGGAGGGCCGTAGATACGCAGTATTTT. It is translated as CASQSGRAVDTQYF.

A remark on this clonotype: This sequence may be a read error, since a much larger clone differs from it by one base. This chain connects TRBV7-2 to TRBJ2-7; D might be TRBD2 (6 bases). Germline V gene sequence: CDR1 SGHTA, CDR2 FQGNSA. CDR3 length: 17 residues. The CDR3 is CASSQAGLGLPPYEQCF. For the CDR3, the DNA is TGTGCCAGCAGCCAGGCGGGGCTTGGACTCCCCCCCTACGAGCAGTGCTTC.